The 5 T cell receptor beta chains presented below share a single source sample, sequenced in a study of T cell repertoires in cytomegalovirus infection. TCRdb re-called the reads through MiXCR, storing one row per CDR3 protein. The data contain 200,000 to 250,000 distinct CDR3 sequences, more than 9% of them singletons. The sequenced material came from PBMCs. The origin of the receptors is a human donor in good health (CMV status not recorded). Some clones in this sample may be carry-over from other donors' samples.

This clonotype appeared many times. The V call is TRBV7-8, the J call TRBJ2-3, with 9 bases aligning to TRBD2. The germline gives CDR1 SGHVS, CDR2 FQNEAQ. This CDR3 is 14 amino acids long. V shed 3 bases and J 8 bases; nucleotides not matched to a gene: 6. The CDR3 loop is CASSFAGGGGTQYF. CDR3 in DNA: TGTGCCAGCAGCTTTGCGGGGGGGGGAGGTACGCAGTATTTT. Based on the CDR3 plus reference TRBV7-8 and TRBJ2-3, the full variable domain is GAGVSQSPRYKVAKRGQDVALRCDPISGHVSLFWYQQALGQGPEFLTYFQNEAQLDKSGLPSDRFFAERPEGSVSTLKIQRTQQEDSAVYLCASSFAGGGGTQYFGPGTRLTVL.

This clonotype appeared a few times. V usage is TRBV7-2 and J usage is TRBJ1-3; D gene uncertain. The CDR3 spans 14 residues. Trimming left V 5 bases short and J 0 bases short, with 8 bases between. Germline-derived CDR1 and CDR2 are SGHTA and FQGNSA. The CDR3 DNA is TGTGCCAGCAGCCGGGGTTACTCTGGAAACACCATATATTTT. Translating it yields CASSRGYSGNTIYF.

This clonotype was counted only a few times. CDR3 nucleotide sequence: TGTGCCAGTAGTATCGAAGACAGGGAATGGAGCACAGATACGCAGTATTTT. Translation gives CASSIEDREWSTDTQYF. J is TRBJ2-3 and V is TRBV19; TRBD1 agrees at 7 bases. The CDR3 has 17 amino acids. Germline V CDR1 and CDR2: LNHDA, SQIVND (reference sequence). V shed 3 bases, J shed 0 bases, and the junction held 9 bases outside the gene matches.

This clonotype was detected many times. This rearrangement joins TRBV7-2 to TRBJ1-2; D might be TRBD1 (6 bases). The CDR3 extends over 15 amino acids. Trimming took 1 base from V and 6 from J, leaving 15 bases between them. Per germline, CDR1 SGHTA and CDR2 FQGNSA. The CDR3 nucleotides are TGTGCCAGCAGCTTAGGTTCAGGGGCGAAAAATGGCTACACCTTC. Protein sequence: CASSLGSGAKNGYTF.

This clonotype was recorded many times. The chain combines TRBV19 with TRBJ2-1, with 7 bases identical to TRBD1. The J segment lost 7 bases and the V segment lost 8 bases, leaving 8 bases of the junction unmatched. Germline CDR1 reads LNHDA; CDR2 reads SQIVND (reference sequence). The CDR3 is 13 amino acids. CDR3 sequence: CASRAGGENEQFF. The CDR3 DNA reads TGTGCCAGTCGGGCAGGGGGAGAGAATGAGCAGTTCTTC.